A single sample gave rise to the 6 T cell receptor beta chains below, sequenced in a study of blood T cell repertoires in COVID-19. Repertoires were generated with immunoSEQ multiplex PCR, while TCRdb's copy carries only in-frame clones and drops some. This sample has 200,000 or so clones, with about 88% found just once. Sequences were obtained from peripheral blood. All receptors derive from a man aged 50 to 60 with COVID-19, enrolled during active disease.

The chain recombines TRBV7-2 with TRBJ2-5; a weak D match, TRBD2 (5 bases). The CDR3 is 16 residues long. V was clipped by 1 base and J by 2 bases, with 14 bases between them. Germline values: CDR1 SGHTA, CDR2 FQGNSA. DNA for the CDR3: TGTGCCAGCAGCTTAGGAGGGTTACAAGTACAAGAGACCCAGTACTTC. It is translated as CASSLGGLQVQETQYF.

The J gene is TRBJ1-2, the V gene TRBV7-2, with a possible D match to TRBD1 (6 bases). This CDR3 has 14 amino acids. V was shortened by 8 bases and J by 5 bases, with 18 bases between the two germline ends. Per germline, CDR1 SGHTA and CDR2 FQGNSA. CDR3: CASVEGQGPYGYTF. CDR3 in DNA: TGTGCCAGCGTCGAGGGGCAGGGGCCTTATGGCTACACCTTC.

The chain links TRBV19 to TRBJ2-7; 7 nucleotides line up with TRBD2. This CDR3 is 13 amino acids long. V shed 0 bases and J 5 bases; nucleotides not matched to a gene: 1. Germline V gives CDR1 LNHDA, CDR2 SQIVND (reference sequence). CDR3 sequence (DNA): TGTGCCAGTAGTATAGATCGGGGGGACGAGCAGTACTTC. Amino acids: CASSIDRGDEQYF.

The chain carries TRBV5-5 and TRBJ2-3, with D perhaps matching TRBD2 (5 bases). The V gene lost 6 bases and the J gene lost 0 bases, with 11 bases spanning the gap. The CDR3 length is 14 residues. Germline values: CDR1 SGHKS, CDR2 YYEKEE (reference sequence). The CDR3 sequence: CASTPTISTDTQYF. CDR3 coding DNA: TGTGCCAGCACGCCGACTATTAGCACAGATACGCAGTATTTT.

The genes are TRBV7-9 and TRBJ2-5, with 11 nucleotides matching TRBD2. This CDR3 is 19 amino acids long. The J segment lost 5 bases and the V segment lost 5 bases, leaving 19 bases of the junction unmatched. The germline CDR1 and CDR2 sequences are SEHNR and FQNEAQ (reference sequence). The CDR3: CASSKPPGLAGGYGETQYF. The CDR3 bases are TGTGCCAGCAGCAAACCCCCGGGCCTAGCGGGAGGTTATGGCGAGACCCAGTACTTC. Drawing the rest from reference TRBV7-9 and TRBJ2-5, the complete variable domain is DTGVSQNPRHKITKRGQNVTFRCDPISEHNRLYWYRQTLGQGPEFLTYFQNEAQLEKSRLLSDRFSAERPKGSFSTLEIQRTEQGDSAMYLCASSKPPGLAGGYGETQYFGPGTRLLVL.

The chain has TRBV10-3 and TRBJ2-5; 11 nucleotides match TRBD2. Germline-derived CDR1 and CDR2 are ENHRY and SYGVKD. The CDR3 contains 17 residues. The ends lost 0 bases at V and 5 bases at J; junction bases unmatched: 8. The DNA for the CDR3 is TGTGCCATCAGTGAGTCGGGAGCTAGCGGGGGGTTGGAGACCCAGTACTTC. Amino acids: CAISESGASGGLETQYF.